Listed below are T cell receptor beta chains from one sample, sequenced in a study of blood T cell repertoires in COVID-19. Sequencing used immunoSEQ multiplex PCR; TCRdb keeps in-frame clones, though not all of them. The table has more than 200,000 clones, 80% to 90% seen once. Sequencing used peripheral blood. These receptor sequences come from a man aged 35-49 years with active or convalescent COVID-19. The CDR3 runs from the conserved cysteine through the conserved F or W. The D gene is left open where the match is weak. Only some rows state a clone size, as once, few, many or a class for expanded clones.

v_call	j_call	clone_size	d_call	cdr3_nt	cdr3_aa
TRBV2	TRBJ2-5	NA	NA	TGTGCCAGCAAGAAGGGGCGCACAGAGACCCAGTACTTC	CASKKGRTETQYF
TRBV6-5	TRBJ2-7	once	TRBD2	TGTGCCAGCAGGCAAACTAGCGGGAGCTCCTACGAGCAGTACTTC	CASRQTSGSSYEQYF
TRBV30	TRBJ1-1	NA	TRBD1	TGTGCCTGGAGGACAGGGTTGCCCACTGAAGCTTTCTTT	CAWRTGLPTEAFF
TRBV19	TRBJ1-2	few	NA	TGTGCCAGTAGTATAGAATATACCCCACAGACCTATGGCTACACCTTC	CASSIEYTPQTYGYTF
TRBV30	TRBJ2-7	NA	TRBD2	TGTGCCTGGAGTGGTAGCGGGCAAGTTACCTACGAGCAGTACTTC	CAWSGSGQVTYEQYF
TRBV24-1	TRBJ1-1	NA	NA	TGTGCCACCAGTGATTCAGTCACCCTAAGGGGAGCTTTCTTT	CATSDSVTLRGAFF
TRBV2	TRBJ2-5	NA	TRBD1	TGTGCCAGCAGGAGGGACAGGCAAGAGACCCAGTACTTC	CASRRDRQETQYF
TRBV30	TRBJ1-1	NA	NA	TGTGCCTGGAGGAGGGGGATGAACACTGAAGCTTTCTTT	CAWRRGMNTEAFF
TRBV30	TRBJ1-1	NA	NA	TGTGCCTGCCTCCTCTCGGGGTACACTGAAGCTTTCTTT	CACLLSGYTEAFF
TRBV6-2/TRBV6-3	TRBJ1-1	NA	TRBD1	TGTGCCAGCAGTACAGGGGGCTTCACTGAAGCTTTCTTT	CASSTGGFTEAFF
TRBV6-5	TRBJ1-6	NA	TRBD1	TGTGCCAGCAGACTCGGACAGGGTTACAATTCACCCCTCCACTTT	CASRLGQGYNSPLHF
TRBV21-1	TRBJ1-1	NA	NA	TGTGCCAGCAGCAAAGGGAAAAGGGACTCCTTTAAGAACACTGAAGCTTTCTTT	CASSKGKRDSFKNTEAFF
TRBV24-1	TRBJ2-1	NA	NA	TGTGCCACCTCGGGGACACTAAACAATGAGCAGTTCTTC	CATSGTLNNEQFF
TRBV6-6	TRBJ2-1	NA	TRBD2	TGTGCCAGCGGTCCCCTAGGGCTAGCGGGGCCCACAGACAATGAGCAGTTCTTC	CASGPLGLAGPTDNEQFF
TRBV2	TRBJ1-5	NA	NA	TGTGCCAGCAGTTGGACAGAGGGTCAGCCCCAGCATTTT	CASSWTEGQPQHF
TRBV7-9	TRBJ2-7	NA	TRBD1	TGTGCCAGCAGCTCGACGACAGGGTCGGCCTACGAGCAGTACTTC	CASSSTTGSAYEQYF
TRBV7-8	TRBJ1-2	NA	TRBD1	TGTGCCAGCAGCTTAGCGTCCAGGGGGGTTCTGTCGCTCTCTGGCTACACCTTC	CASSLASRGVLSLSGYTF
TRBV19	TRBJ2-5	NA	NA	TGTGCCAGTAGTATAACTAGCACCGAAACCCAGTACTTC	CASSITSTETQYF
TRBV7-2	TRBJ2-3	NA	NA	TGTGCCAGCAGCGGGGGGGCCGGGGCAGATACGCAGTATTTT	CASSGGAGADTQYF
TRBV19	TRBJ1-5	NA	NA	TGTGCCAGTAGCGGAGACGGCTTGAGGGTCGGCAATCAGCCCCAGCATTTT	CASSGDGLRVGNQPQHF
TRBV6-5	TRBJ2-2	NA	TRBD1	TGTGCCGGGACAGGGGGGTACACCGGGGAGCTGTTTTTT	CAGTGGYTGELFF
TRBV5-5	TRBJ1-1	NA	TRBD1	TGTGCCAGCAGCTTACGGACAGGACTGAACACTGAAGCTTTCTTT	CASSLRTGLNTEAFF
TRBV5-4	TRBJ1-5	once	TRBD1	TGTGCCAGCAGCTCGGAGGAGGGGGCAAGCAATCAGCCCCAGCATTTT	CASSSEEGASNQPQHF
TRBV28	TRBJ1-5	NA	TRBD1	TGTGCCAGCAGTGACAGGGGGAGCAATCAGCCCCAGCATTTT	CASSDRGSNQPQHF
TRBV19	TRBJ1-3	NA	NA	TGTGCCAGTAGTATCCTCCCAAACACCATATATTTT	CASSILPNTIYF
TRBV2	TRBJ1-1	NA	TRBD1	TGTGCCAGCAGTGGACAGGGGGGGGAAGCTTTCTTT	CASSGQGGEAFF
TRBV4-2	TRBJ1-5	NA	NA	TGTGCCAGCAGCCAAGATCTTGTCGGTCCCTACCAGCCCCAGCATTTT	CASSQDLVGPYQPQHF
TRBV2	TRBJ1-1	NA	NA	TGTGCCAGCAGGCCCAGGGCGGCTGAAGCTTTCTTT	CASRPRAAEAFF
TRBV27	TRBJ1-6	NA	TRBD1	TGTGCCAGCAGTCCTCAGGGGGCATCATCACCCCTCCACTTT	CASSPQGASSPLHF
TRBV7-2	TRBJ1-6	once	NA	TGTGCCAGCAGCGCCCCCAATCTCATCGGAGGGAATTCACCCCTCCACTTT	CASSAPNLIGGNSPLHF
TRBV18	TRBJ1-1	NA	NA	TGTGCCAGCTCACCACCCGGGGGGGTCACTGAAGCTTTCTTT	CASSPPGGVTEAFF
TRBV19	TRBJ2-5	once	NA	TGTGCCAGTAGTATAACCCCGGACAGTAAAGAGACCCAGTACTTC	CASSITPDSKETQYF
TRBV5-1	TRBJ2-5	NA	NA	TGCGCCAGCAGTCACCGAGACAGGAGCGAAGAGACCCAGTACTTC	CASSHRDRSEETQYF
TRBV18	TRBJ2-5	NA	NA	TGTGCCAGCTCACCACCAGGGGATTTGGGGGAGACCCAGTACTTC	CASSPPGDLGETQYF
TRBV30	TRBJ1-1	few	TRBD1	TGTGCCTGGGGTTCGGACAGGAATGAAGCTTTCTTT	CAWGSDRNEAFF
TRBV15	TRBJ1-4	few	NA	TGTGCCACCAGCAGAGGGACAACGAATGAAAAACTGTTTTTT	CATSRGTTNEKLFF